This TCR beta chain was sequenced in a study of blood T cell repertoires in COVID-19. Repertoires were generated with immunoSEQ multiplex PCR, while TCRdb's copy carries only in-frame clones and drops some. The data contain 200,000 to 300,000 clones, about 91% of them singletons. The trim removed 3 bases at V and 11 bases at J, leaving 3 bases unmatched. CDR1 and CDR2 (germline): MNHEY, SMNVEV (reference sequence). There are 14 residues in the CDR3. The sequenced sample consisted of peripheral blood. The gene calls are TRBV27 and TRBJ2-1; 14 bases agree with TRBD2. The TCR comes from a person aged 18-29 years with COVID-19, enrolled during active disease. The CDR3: CASSFRTSGGQQFF. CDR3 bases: TGTGCCAGCAGTTTTCGGACTAGCGGGGGGCAGCAGTTCTTC.